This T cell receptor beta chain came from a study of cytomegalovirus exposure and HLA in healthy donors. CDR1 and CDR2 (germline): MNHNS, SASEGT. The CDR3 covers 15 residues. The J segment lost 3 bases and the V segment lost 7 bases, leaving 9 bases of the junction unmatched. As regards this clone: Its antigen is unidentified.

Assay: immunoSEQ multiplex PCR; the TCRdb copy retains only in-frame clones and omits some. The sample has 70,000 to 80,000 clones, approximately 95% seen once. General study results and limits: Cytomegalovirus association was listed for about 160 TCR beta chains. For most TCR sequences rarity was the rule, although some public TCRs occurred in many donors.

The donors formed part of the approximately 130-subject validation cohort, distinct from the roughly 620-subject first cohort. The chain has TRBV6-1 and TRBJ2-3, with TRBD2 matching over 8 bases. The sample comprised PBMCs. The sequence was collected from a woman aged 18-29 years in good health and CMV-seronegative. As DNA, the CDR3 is TGTGCCAGCACCGACATTAGCGGGACAACAGATACGCAGTATTTT. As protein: CASTDISGTTDTQYF.